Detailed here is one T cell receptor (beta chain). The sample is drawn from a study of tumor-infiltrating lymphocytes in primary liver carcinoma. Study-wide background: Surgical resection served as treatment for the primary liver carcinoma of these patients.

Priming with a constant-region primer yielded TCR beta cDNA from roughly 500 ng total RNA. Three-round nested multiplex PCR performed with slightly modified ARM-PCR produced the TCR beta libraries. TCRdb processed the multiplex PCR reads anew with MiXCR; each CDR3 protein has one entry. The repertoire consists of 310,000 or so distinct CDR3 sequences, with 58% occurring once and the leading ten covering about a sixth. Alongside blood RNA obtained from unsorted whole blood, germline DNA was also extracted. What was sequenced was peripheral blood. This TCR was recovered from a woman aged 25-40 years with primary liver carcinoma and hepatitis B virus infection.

The CDR3 sequence: CASRHGEGAVEQYF. In nucleotides, the CDR3 is TGTGCCAGCAGACATGGTGAGGGGGCGGTCGAGCAGTACTTC. This rearrangement joins TRBV13 to TRBJ2-7, with 7 bases identical to TRBD1. This CDR3 has 14 amino acids. V lost 6 bases, J lost 6 bases, and 11 bases stayed unmatched. In germline, CDR1 is PRHDT, CDR2 FYEKMQ (reference sequence).